These 7 T cell receptor beta chains were all obtained from the same sample, sequenced in a study of cytomegalovirus exposure and HLA in healthy donors. PCR involved 60 Vbeta and 13 Jbeta primers. This table comes from immunoSEQ multiplex PCR, and its TCRdb copy is limited to in-frame clones, with some not included. Among about 200,000 clones listed, around three quarters were seen once. The sample consisted of PBMCs. All receptors derive from a middle-aged man in good health and CMV-seronegative.

This chain uses TRBV14 with TRBJ1-1; 11 positions match TRBD1. The CDR3 runs to 16 residues. Trimming cost V 2 bases and J 9 bases; bases outside gene matches: 11. Germline loops: CDR1 SGHDN, CDR2 FVKESK. The CDR3 DNA sequence: TGTGCCAGCAGCCAACACGACCTAGGGACAGGGGGACAAGCTTTCTTT. Amino acids: CASSQHDLGTGGQAFF.

J is TRBJ1-5 and V is TRBV9; D is ambiguous. Trimming pared 0 bases from V and 3 bases from J, leaving 10 bases between. Germline values: CDR1 SGDLS, CDR2 YYNGEE. The length of the CDR3 is 15 residues. In DNA, the CDR3 is TGTGCCAGCAGCGTAGGAGGGCGTCTCAATCAGCCCCAGCATTTT. It encodes CASSVGGRLNQPQHF.

The V call is TRBV4-1, the J call TRBJ2-7, with TRBD1 identical over 11 bases. V gave up 1 base and J gave up 3 bases; unmatched junction bases: 2. Germline V lookup: CDR1 MGHRA, CDR2 YSYEKL. The CDR3 is made up of 15 amino acids. CDR3 in amino acids: CASSQVGTGGYEQYF. In DNA form, the CDR3 reads TGCGCCAGCAGCCAAGTTGGGACAGGGGGCTACGAGCAGTACTTC.

The chain joins TRBV9 to TRBJ1-2; TRBD1 might be the D (6 bases). The CDR3 contains 12 residues. Germline CDR1 is SGDLS and CDR2 is YYNGEE. Trimming removed 3 bases at V and 8 bases at J, with 11 bases between. The CDR3 DNA reads as TGTGCCAGCAGCGCAGGGGAAGCGGGCTACACCTTC. Encoded protein: CASSAGEAGYTF.

This clone has only a few counts. The chain has TRBV6-5 and TRBJ2-6; D gene uncertain. The CDR3 has 14 amino acids. Between the trimmed V and J ends, which lost 6 bases and 5 bases, there was a span of 11 bases. The germline V gene encodes CDR1 MNHEY and CDR2 SVGAGI. This chain's CDR3 is CASSSVDRANVLTF. CDR3 nucleotide sequence: TGTGCCAGCAGCTCCGTTGACAGGGCCAACGTCCTGACTTTC.

The chain links TRBV6-1 to TRBJ2-1, with D tentatively TRBD2 (6 bases). Trimming cost V 2 bases and J 2 bases, with 13 bases left between them. The V gene's germline CDR1 is MNHNS and CDR2 SASEGT. The CDR3 totals 16 residues. The CDR3 DNA is TGTGCCAGCAGTGAATCTGGGGGAGGAACCTACAATGAGCAGTTCTTC. This codes for CASSESGGGTYNEQFF.

V usage is TRBV28 and J usage is TRBJ1-3; no clear D gene. Per germline, CDR1 MDHEN and CDR2 SYDVKM. The CDR3 runs 16 residues. V was shortened by 8 bases and J by 0 bases, with 17 bases between the two germline ends. This chain's CDR3 is CASGNFEGPSGNTIYF. DNA for the CDR3: TGTGCCAGCGGGAATTTCGAGGGCCCCTCTGGAAACACCATATATTTT.